This T cell receptor beta chain was retrieved from a study of a mutant IDH1 vaccine in newly diagnosed glioma. At the level of the study: The treated population exhibited a male proportion of approximately 62%, a female proportion of roughly 40%, and a mean age of roughly 41 years. Patients previously underwent radiotherapy, temozolomide, or both, and most underwent both. Points from the study as a whole: Researchers report vaccine-induced immune responses in 93.3% of patients.

The table came from immunoSEQ multiplex PCR; TCRdb's copy has only in-frame clones and leaves some out. The table shows some 56,000 clones, with about 71% occurring only once. Time point: week 47, end of study. Vaccination used 300 ug of mutant IDH1 20-mer peptide per dose, with topical imiquimod. CDR3 length: 17 residues. The germline V gene encodes CDR1 SEHNR and CDR2 FQNEAQ (reference sequence). Trimming took 4 bases from V and 3 from J, leaving 16 bases between them. For this clone: The antigen is undetermined.

The receptor comes from a man aged 50 to 59 with glioma. The chain recombines TRBV7-9 with TRBJ2-6; no clear D gene. Sequenced material: PBMCs, taken from a glioma patient whose treatment included an IDH1 peptide vaccine. CDR3 coding DNA: TGTGCCAGCAGCTCACCCTTCGGGCGGAGTGGGGCCAACGTCCTGACTTTC. Translation: CASSSPFGRSGANVLTF.